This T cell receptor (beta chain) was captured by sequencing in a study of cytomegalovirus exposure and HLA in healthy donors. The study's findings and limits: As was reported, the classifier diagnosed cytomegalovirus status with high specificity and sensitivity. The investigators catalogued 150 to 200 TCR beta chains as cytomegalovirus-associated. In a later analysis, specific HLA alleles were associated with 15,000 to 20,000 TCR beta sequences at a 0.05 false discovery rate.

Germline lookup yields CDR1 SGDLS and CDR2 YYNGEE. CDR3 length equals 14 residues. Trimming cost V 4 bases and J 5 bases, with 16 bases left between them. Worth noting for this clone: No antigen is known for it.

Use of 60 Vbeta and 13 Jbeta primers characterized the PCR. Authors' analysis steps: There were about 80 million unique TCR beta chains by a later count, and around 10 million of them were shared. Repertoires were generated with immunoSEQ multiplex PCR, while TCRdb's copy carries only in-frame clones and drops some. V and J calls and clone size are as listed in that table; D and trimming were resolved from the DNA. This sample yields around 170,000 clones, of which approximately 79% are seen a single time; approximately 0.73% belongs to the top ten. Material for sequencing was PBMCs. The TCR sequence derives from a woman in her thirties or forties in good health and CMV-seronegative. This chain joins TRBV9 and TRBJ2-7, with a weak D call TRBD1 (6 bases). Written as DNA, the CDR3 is TGTGCCAGCAGCTTCTCGACGGACAGAGACGAGCAGTACTTC. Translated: CASSFSTDRDEQYF.